This is a list of T cell receptor beta chains from one sample in a study of neurological immune-mediated disorders. Using its own MiXCR run on the 5' RACE reads, TCRdb lists one record per CDR3 protein. The repertoire holds about 59,000 distinct CDR3 sequences, with around 24% as singletons. What was sequenced was PBMCs. Receptors were obtained from a man aged 55 to 70 with HTLV-1-associated myelopathy (HAM/TSP). Each CDR3 is given with its conserved first and last residue. D genes are given only for firm matches. Not all rows give a size; the values are once, few, many and, for expanded clones, a class.

TGTGCCAGCAGCTTAGCTGGGACTAGCGGGAGAGAGACCCAGTACTTC | CASSLAGTSGRETQYF | TRBJ2-5 | TRBD2 | - | 16 | TRBV7-9
TGTGCCAGCAGCTCCGGACGGTACGAGCAGTACTTC | CASSSGRYEQYF | TRBJ2-7 | - | many | 12 | TRBV7-2
TGTGCCAGCAGCCCCTCGGGGTCGGCCTTGGTCGAGCAGTACTTC | CASSPSGSALVEQYF | TRBJ2-7 | - | - | 15 | TRBV3-1
TGTGCCAGCAGTCCCCTAGCGGGAGGGATGGGAGATACGCAGTATTTT | CASSPLAGGMGDTQYF | TRBJ2-3 | TRBD2 | many | 16 | TRBV12-3/TRBV12-4
TGCGCCAGCAGCCAAGATCCCGGGGTCTTTGGAAACACCATATATTTT | CASSQDPGVFGNTIYF | TRBJ1-3 | - | many | 16 | TRBV4-1
TGTGCCAGCAGCTGGGACAGGGGATATGGCTACACCTTC | CASSWDRGYGYTF | TRBJ1-2 | TRBD1 | many | 13 | TRBV28
TGTGCCAGCAGCCAAGAGGATGCCTCGAATGAGCAGTTCTTC | CASSQEDASNEQFF | TRBJ2-1 | - | - | 14 | TRBV4-2
TGTGCCAGCAGTGACCGCGACAGGGGGCCTGGAAACACCATATATTTT | CASSDRDRGPGNTIYF | TRBJ1-3 | TRBD1 | - | 16 | TRBV6-1
TGTGCCACCAGCACCAGACCGATGAACACTGAAGCTTTCTTT | CATSTRPMNTEAFF | TRBJ1-1 | - | - | 14 | TRBV15
TGCAGCGTTGAAGATCGTAGCACGCATCTGGGGGAGCTGTTTTTT | CSVEDRSTHLGELFF | TRBJ2-2 | - | many | 15 | TRBV29-1
TGCGCCAGCAGCTTGGATGCGGGAGGACCCACAGATACGCAGTATTTT | CASSLDAGGPTDTQYF | TRBJ2-3 | TRBD2 | many | 16 | TRBV5-1
TGTGCCAGCAGCCACGGAAGCGGTGCGCAGTTCTTC | CASSHGSGAQFF | TRBJ2-1 | - | - | 12 | TRBV3-1
TGCGCCAGCAGCTTGGTAGGGGCGACAGATACGCAGTATTTT | CASSLVGATDTQYF | TRBJ2-3 | - | many | 14 | TRBV5-1
TGTGCCAGCACCATGCAACCCCCAACCTCCCGGAACACCGGGGAGCTGTTTTTT | CASTMQPPTSRNTGELFF | TRBJ2-2 | - | - | 18 | TRBV11-2
TGTGCCAGCAGTCCTACAAGTAATGGGATACAGTACTTC | CASSPTSNGIQYF | TRBJ2-7 | - | many | 13 | TRBV6-1
TGTGCCAGCAGTTTCGAGTGGGGCGAGCAGTACTTC | CASSFEWGEQYF | TRBJ2-7 | - | many | 12 | TRBV28
TGTGCCACCAGCGGGACAGGGAAAGAGACCCAGTACTTC | CATSGTGKETQYF | TRBJ2-5 | TRBD1 | many | 13 | TRBV15
TGTGCCAGCAGTTTTCTCGGAGGTGACGGGGCCAACGTCCTGACTTTC | CASSFLGGDGANVLTF | TRBJ2-6 | - | many | 16 | TRBV28
TGCAGTGTCGTTCCGAGCGGGACCGTCTACGAGCAGTACTTC | CSVVPSGTVYEQYF | TRBJ2-7 | TRBD2 | medium-sized | 14 | TRBV20-1
TGCGCCAGCAGCTTGGGACAGGTTAACACTGAAGCTTTCTTT | CASSLGQVNTEAFF | TRBJ1-1 | - | many | 14 | TRBV5-1
TGTGCCACGATAGATGACAGGGGCTCCGAGCAGTACTTC | CATIDDRGSEQYF | TRBJ2-7 | TRBD1 | - | 13 | TRBV7-9
TGCGCCAGCAGCTCAGCGGGAGCTTACTACAATGAGCAGTTCTTC | CASSSAGAYYNEQFF | TRBJ2-1 | TRBD2 | many | 15 | TRBV5-1
TGCGCCAGCAGGGGAGATTCCTACGAGCAGTACTTC | CASRGDSYEQYF | TRBJ2-7 | - | many | 12 | TRBV5-1
TGCGCCAGCAGCTCCGGAGGAGGGACCGGGGAGCTGTTTTTT | CASSSGGGTGELFF | TRBJ2-2 | - | - | 14 | TRBV5-1
TGTGCCTGGAGTGTCCTACAAGAGACCCAGTACTTC | CAWSVLQETQYF | TRBJ2-5 | - | many | 12 | TRBV30
TGTGCCAGCAGTTTTAGCAGCTCGAACACTGAAGCTTTCTTT | CASSFSSSNTEAFF | TRBJ1-1 | - | many | 14 | TRBV12-3/TRBV12-4
TGCGCCAGCAGCACGGGGACCGACCTTGAGGTCAAAAACATTCAGTACTTC | CASSTGTDLEVKNIQYF | TRBJ2-4 | - | many | 17 | TRBV5-1
TGCGCCAGCAGCCAGTTAGGGACAGGCTCCTACAATGAGCAGTTCTTC | CASSQLGTGSYNEQFF | TRBJ2-1 | TRBD1 | - | 16 | TRBV4-1
TGCGCCAGCAGACAGGGGCAAGACACTGAAGCTTTCTTT | CASRQGQDTEAFF | TRBJ1-1 | TRBD1 | - | 13 | TRBV5-1
TGTGCCAGCTCGGGGGGCTTGAACACTGAAGCTTTCTTT | CASSGGLNTEAFF | TRBJ1-1 | - | many | 13 | TRBV18
TGTGCCAGCAGCTTTGGGGGGGTCAATCAGCCCCAGCATTTT | CASSFGGVNQPQHF | TRBJ1-5 | - | many | 14 | TRBV5-5
TGTGCCAGCAGTTTAGCTCAGACAAGCGGGCAGCCCCAGCATTTT | CASSLAQTSGQPQHF | TRBJ1-5 | - | many | 15 | TRBV12-3/TRBV12-4
TGTGCCAGCAGCCAAGGGGGGGGCGTCAACTATGGCTACACCTTC | CASSQGGGVNYGYTF | TRBJ1-2 | - | many | 15 | TRBV3-1
TGCGCCAGCAGCCAAGAGGTCCAGGGGAATGAGCAGTTCTTC | CASSQEVQGNEQFF | TRBJ2-1 | - | many | 14 | TRBV4-1
TGTGCCAGCACCAAAGGGGGGGACGACGAGCAGTACTTC | CASTKGGDDEQYF | TRBJ2-7 | - | many | 13 | TRBV25-1